The 14 T cell receptor beta chains reported below all come from one sample, sequenced in a study of patients and donors after allogeneic stem cell transplantation. MiXCR was run by TCRdb on the RT-PCR reads, yielding one entry per CDR3 protein. The data show about 410,000 distinct CDR3 sequences, 15% to 20% seen once. The material sequenced was blood, either unsorted or a sorted T cell fraction (not recorded which). The receptor set was obtained from a human donor who was either an allogeneic HSCT recipient or a stem cell or donor lymphocyte infusion donor (not recorded which). It is not recorded whose cells these are; they may come from a transplant donor.

This clonotype has more than one count but fewer than ten. The V call is TRBV5-1, the J call TRBJ2-2; possibly TRBD1 or TRBD2 for D (7 bases each). CDR1 is SGHRS and CDR2 is YFSETQ in the germline V gene. The CDR3 is 16 residues long. The V end lost 4 bases, the J end lost 4 bases, and 17 bases lay between the germline ends. The CDR3 is CASSPQGGLTTGELFF. CDR3 bases: TGCGCCAGCAGCCCCCAGGGGGGGCTGACCACCGGGGAGCTGTTTTTT. Supplemented by reference TRBV5-1 and TRBJ2-2, the full variable domain reads KAGVTQTPRYLIKTRGQQVTLSCSPISGHRSVSWYQQTPGQGLQFLFEYFSETQRNKGNFPGRFSGRQFSNSRSEMNVSTLELGDSALYLCASSPQGGLTTGELFFGEGSRLTVL.

The table lists this clonotype with a few counts. This chain joins TRBV11-2 and TRBJ1-2, with D perhaps TRBD1 (5 bases). V lost 1 base, J lost 4 bases, and 10 bases lay in between. The CDR3 length is 14 residues. Germline V gene data show CDR1 as SGHAT and CDR2 as FQNNGV. This CDR3 reads CASSLGAGSYGYTF. CDR3 in DNA: TGTGCCAGCAGCTTAGGGGCAGGGTCCTATGGCTACACCTTC.

This clonotype was detected ten times or more. V and J are TRBV3-1 and TRBJ2-5; 10 positions agree with TRBD2. The ends lost 3 bases at V and 2 bases at J; junction bases unmatched: 6. The CDR3 sequence is 16 residues long. Germline loops: CDR1 LGHDT, CDR2 YNNKEL (reference sequence). The CDR3, as DNA: TGTGCCAGCAGCCACGGTATAGCGGGAGGTCAAGAGACCCAGTACTTC. This translates into CASSHGIAGGQETQYF.

The chain uses TRBV5-1 and TRBJ2-4; a weak D match, TRBD1 (6 bases). Trimming removed 7 bases at V and 5 bases at J, with 16 bases between. CDR1 is SGHRS, CDR2 YFSETQ, per germline. CDR3 size: 14 residues. The DNA for the CDR3 is TGCGCCAGCTGCGAAACAGGGTCCCAAAACATTCAGTACTTC. Its translation is CASCETGSQNIQYF.

This clonotype has ten or more counts. The J gene is TRBJ1-2, the V gene TRBV12-3 or TRBV12-4; 12 positions match TRBD1. This CDR3 region has 14 residues. V shed 3 bases and J 7 bases; nucleotides not matched to a gene: 3. The CDR3 sequence: CASSFGTGGTGYTF. The CDR3 region has the DNA TGTGCCAGCAGTTTCGGGACAGGGGGCACTGGCTACACCTTC.

This clonotype showed up just a few times. The chain couples TRBV5-1 to TRBJ1-5; TRBD1 is a possible D gene (5 bases). With 4 bases removed from V and 3 bases from J, the gap between germline ends came to 14 bases. The CDR3 loop spans 15 amino acids. CDR1 is SGHRS, CDR2 YFSETQ, per germline. The CDR3 coding sequence is TGCGCCAGCAGCGCATCCGGGACGGACAATCAGCCCCAGCATTTT. Amino acids: CASSASGTDNQPQHF.

The J gene is TRBJ1-3, the V gene TRBV9; D is ambiguous. The CDR3 spans 15 residues. The germline V gene has CDR1 SGDLS and CDR2 YYNGEE. V was clipped by 4 bases and J by 0 bases, with 11 bases between them. CDR3 sequence (DNA): TGTGCCAGCAGCACCAAGTGGGGCTCTGGAAACACCATATATTTT. Translation gives CASSTKWGSGNTIYF.

This clonotype was seen only a few times. V and J are TRBV12-3 or TRBV12-4 and TRBJ2-6; no clear D. The CDR3 runs to 16 residues. V was trimmed by 0 bases and J by 0 bases, leaving 6 bases between them. CDR3 region: CASSLASPSGANVLTF. CDR3 sequence (DNA): TGTGCCAGCAGTTTAGCCTCTCCCTCTGGGGCCAACGTCCTGACTTTC.

The chain employs TRBV7-3 and TRBJ1-1; 8 bases are a match to TRBD1. Germline V lookup: CDR1 SGHTA, CDR2 FQGTGA. The CDR3 spans 17 residues. After removal of 5 bases from V and 0 bases from J, the junction contained 11 bases not matched to a gene. The CDR3 here is CASSRLGTGFMNTEAFF. For the CDR3, the DNA is TGTGCCAGCAGCCGACTGGGGACAGGCTTCATGAACACTGAAGCTTTCTTT.

This clonotype has at least ten counts. The rearrangement uses TRBV3-1 and TRBJ2-1, with 12 nucleotides matching TRBD2. The CDR3 spans 18 residues. Losses at the gene ends were 2 bases for V and 7 bases for J; bases not matched to a gene: 12. Germline V gives CDR1 LGHDT, CDR2 YNNKEL (reference sequence). This chain's CDR3 is CASSQLPSPSGRVNEQFF. CDR3 sequence (DNA): TGTGCCAGCAGCCAACTACCGAGCCCTAGCGGGAGGGTAAATGAGCAGTTCTTC.

The genes are TRBV20-1 and TRBJ1-5, with 7 bases lining up with TRBD1. The CDR3 totals 17 residues. The germline V gene has CDR1 DFQATT and CDR2 SNEGSKA (reference sequence). J gave up 4 bases and V 1 base, and 13 bases lay outside the gene matches. The CDR3 loop is CSARVRKGQHSNQPQHF. CDR3 in DNA: TGCAGTGCTAGAGTACGTAAGGGACAGCACTCTAATCAGCCCCAGCATTTT.

The rearrangement links TRBV29-1 to TRBJ1-5, with D unclear. V was pared by 4 bases and J by 0 bases, with 7 bases between. The germline gives CDR1 SQVTM, CDR2 ANQGSEA. The CDR3 spans 13 residues. The CDR3 protein is CSVGAGSNQPQHF. CDR3 DNA: TGCAGCGTTGGGGCGGGTAGCAATCAGCCCCAGCATTTT.

This rearrangement joins TRBV4-1 to TRBJ1-5; D is perhaps TRBD1 (6 bases). Germline CDR1 is MGHRA and CDR2 is YSYEKL. This CDR3 is built from 15 residues. The ends were cut back, 6 bases at V and 1 base at J, with 13 bases in the middle. CDR3 nucleotide sequence: TGCGCCAGCAGTCAACAGGGAGACAGCAATCAGCCCCAGCATTTT. Translation gives CASSQQGDSNQPQHF.

This clonotype was observed at least ten times. J is TRBJ2-7 and V is TRBV29-1, with TRBD2 matching over 7 bases. Germline values: CDR1 SQVTM, CDR2 ANQGSEA. V was clipped by 1 base and J by 6 bases; unmatched bases: 6. The CDR3 runs to 13 residues. The CDR3 here is CSVEGAGDGEQYF. CDR3 bases: TGCAGCGTTGAAGGGGCGGGAGATGGCGAGCAGTACTTC.